Below, 19 T cell receptor beta chains from the same sample are listed, as sequenced in a study of blood T cell repertoires in COVID-19. TCRdb keeps only in-frame clones here, not all; method: immunoSEQ multiplex PCR. The sample records 100,000 or so clones, more than 80% being singletons. The sequenced sample was peripheral blood. Source of these receptors: a woman in her 70s with acute or convalescent COVID-19.

The rearrangement uses TRBV29-1 and TRBJ2-1, with 13 positions matching TRBD2. CDR1 and CDR2 from the germline V gene are SQVTM and ANQGSEA. This CDR3 has 15 amino acids. V gave up 5 bases and J gave up 6 bases; unmatched junction bases: 7. CDR3 coding DNA: TGCAGCGTTACCCCAACTAGCGGGAGGGCCAATGAGCAGTTCTTC. It codes for CSVTPTSGRANEQFF.

The chain is built from TRBV6-5 and TRBJ2-3; the D gene is possibly TRBD1 (6 bases). Deletions cut 2 bases from V and 5 bases from J, with 14 bases between. The CDR3 has 15 residues. Germline V gene data show CDR1 as MNHEY and CDR2 as SVGAGI. This CDR3 is CASSYGGREIDTQYF. The DNA for the CDR3 is TGTGCCAGCAGTTACGGGGGCAGGGAGATAGATACGCAGTATTTT.

The rearrangement joins TRBV20-1 to TRBJ1-2, with D possibly being TRBD1 (6 bases). The CDR3 loop spans 9 amino acids. Germline-derived CDR1 and CDR2 are DFQATT and SNEGSKA (reference sequence). For the CDR3, the DNA is TGCAACAGGGAACGTGGCTACACCTTC. Translated: CNRERGYTF.

This chain joins TRBV28 and TRBJ2-1, with 7 bases matching TRBD2. The CDR3 loop spans 16 amino acids. Germline V lookup: CDR1 MDHEN, CDR2 SYDVKM. The junction had 10 bases not matched to a gene; V was cut back by 5 bases and J by 3 bases. The CDR3 DNA sequence: TGTGCCAGCAGTCTAACCGCTAGCGGCTACTACAATGAGCAGTTCTTC. Encoded protein: CASSLTASGYYNEQFF.

Only one count was recorded for this clone. CDR3 protein: CASSPSGHSNQPQHF. In nucleotides, the CDR3 is TGTGCCAGCAGCCCCTCAGGACATAGCAATCAGCCCCAGCATTTT. V and J are TRBV9 and TRBJ1-5; tentative D call: TRBD1 (5 bases). V was cut by 4 bases and J by 0 bases, with 11 bases left in between. Germline-derived CDR1 and CDR2 are SGDLS and YYNGEE. There are 15 residues in the CDR3.

The chain has TRBV14 and TRBJ1-1; TRBD1 might be the D (6 bases). Trimming took off 5 bases at V and 5 bases at J, with 18 bases between the two ends. Germline CDR1 and CDR2: SGHDN and FVKESK. This CDR3 spans 15 amino acids. Here the CDR3 reads CASSDRDNWGTEAFF. DNA of the CDR3: TGTGCCAGCAGCGACCGGGACAATTGGGGGACTGAAGCTTTCTTT.

The sample holds a few counts of this clone. V is TRBV5-5 and J is TRBJ2-3; 8 bases agree with TRBD2. V shed 0 bases, J shed 3 bases, and the junction held 3 bases outside the gene matches. Germline lookup yields CDR1 SGHKS and CDR2 YYEKEE (reference sequence). This CDR3 has 15 amino acids. The CDR3 loop is CASSLETSETDTQYF. CDR3 DNA sequence: TGTGCCAGCAGCTTGGAGACTAGCGAAACAGATACGCAGTATTTT.

The chain links TRBV19 to TRBJ1-2, with 9 nucleotides matching TRBD1. CDR3 length: 14 residues. CDR1 is LNHDA and CDR2 is SQIVND in the germline V gene (reference sequence). Trimming cost V 4 bases and J 7 bases; bases outside gene matches: 7. CDR3 DNA sequence: TGTGCCAGTAGTAGCACAGGGGGCGCTCTTGGCTACACCTTC. It is translated as CASSSTGGALGYTF.

The chain is built from TRBV25-1 and TRBJ2-3; TRBD2 aligns across 8 bases. CDR1 MGHDK and CDR2 SYGVNS come from the germline V gene. CDR3 size: 15 residues. V lost 3 bases to trimming and J lost 2 bases; unmatched junction nucleotides: 4. CDR3 sequence (DNA): TGTGCCAGCAGTGAGACGGGAGGGCCCACAGATACGCAGTATTTT. Protein sequence: CASSETGGPTDTQYF.

The genes are TRBV27 and TRBJ2-2; TRBD2 aligns across 10 bases. V shed 7 bases, J shed 7 bases, and the junction held 12 bases outside the gene matches. CDR1 is MNHEY, CDR2 SMNVEV, per germline (reference sequence). There are 16 residues in the CDR3. CDR3 DNA: TGTGCCAGCACCAAGGACCTAGCGGGAGAGGGCGGGGAGCTGTTTTTT. Its protein is CASTKDLAGEGGELFF.

The V and J genes are TRBV5-1 and TRBJ2-7, with TRBD1 matching 8 bases. There are 15 residues in the CDR3. Germline assignment: CDR1 SGHRS and CDR2 YFSETQ. V shed 0 bases, J shed 3 bases, and the junction held 5 bases outside the gene matches. CDR3 residues: CASSLDGTGLYEQYF. The CDR3 nucleotides read TGCGCCAGCAGCTTGGACGGGACAGGACTCTACGAGCAGTACTTC.

DNA of the CDR3: TGCGCCAGCAGCTTGTGGGGGCTGGACACTGAAGCTTTCTTT. It codes for CASSLWGLDTEAFF. The chain links TRBV5-1 to TRBJ1-1, with D perhaps matching TRBD1 (6 bases). The CDR3 runs 14 residues. V shed 1 base and J shed 3 bases, with 10 bases lying between them. Germline values: CDR1 SGHRS, CDR2 YFSETQ.

V usage is TRBV5-5 and J usage is TRBJ1-2, with TRBD1 identical over 9 bases. The junction had 7 bases not matched to a gene; V was cut back by 3 bases and J by 4 bases. The CDR3 has 15 residues. CDR1 SGHKS and CDR2 YYEKEE come from the germline V gene (reference sequence). The CDR3 nucleotides read TGTGCCAGCAGCTCTGGGACAGGGTCCCCCTATGGCTACACCTTC. It translates to CASSSGTGSPYGYTF.

This clone showed up just once. The chain employs TRBV28 and TRBJ2-3; a weak D match, TRBD2 (6 bases). The length of the CDR3 is 19 residues. Per germline, CDR1 MDHEN and CDR2 SYDVKM. Trimming stripped 2 bases from V and 0 bases from J, with 21 bases between. The CDR3 nucleotides read TGTGCCAGCAGTTTACTCACTCTTTCTAGCGCATCTAGCACAGATACGCAGTATTTT. Encoded protein: CASSLLTLSSASSTDTQYF.

The chain is built from TRBV6-2 or TRBV6-3 and TRBJ2-2; 10 bases align to TRBD2. The CDR3 has 17 amino acids. V gave up 4 bases and J gave up 3 bases; unmatched junction bases: 8. CDR1 MNHEY and CDR2 SVGEGT come from the germline V gene. The CDR3: CASSSSLAGEDTGELFF. CDR3 bases: TGTGCCAGCAGTTCAAGTCTAGCGGGAGAGGACACCGGGGAGCTGTTTTTT.

The J gene is TRBJ2-7, the V gene TRBV7-2, with 11 bases fitting TRBD2. The trim removed 5 bases at V and 3 bases at J, leaving 6 bases unmatched. Germline loops: CDR1 SGHTA, CDR2 FQGNSA. The length of the CDR3 is 15 residues. The DNA of the CDR3 is TGTGCCAGCAGCATCCGACTAGCGGGACGCTACGAGCAGTACTTC. Its translation: CASSIRLAGRYEQYF.

The chain combines TRBV14 with TRBJ2-1; 13 nucleotides agree with TRBD2. The CDR3 has 17 amino acids. In germline, CDR1 is SGHDN, CDR2 FVKESK. Trimming removed 0 bases from V and 7 bases from J; junction bases left unmatched: 6. The CDR3 nucleotides read TGTGCCAGCAGCCAAGATTTGGCGGGACTAGCGGGAAATGAGCAGTTCTTC. As protein: CASSQDLAGLAGNEQFF.

The chain recombines TRBV11-2 with TRBJ1-3, with unresolved D. V dropped 2 bases and J dropped 4 bases, with 15 bases sitting between them. The CDR3 length is 16 residues. CDR1 and CDR2 (germline): SGHAT, FQNNGV. The CDR3: CASSLTTGGKGNTIYF. CDR3 in DNA: TGTGCCAGCAGCTTAACGACGGGAGGGAAGGGAAACACCATATATTTT.

The CDR3 DNA follows: TGTGCCAGCACCCCATCCAGGGGGTTGAACACTGAAGCTTTCTTT. Protein sequence: CASTPSRGLNTEAFF. The chain couples TRBV6-2 or TRBV6-3 to TRBJ1-1; TRBD1 matches at 7 bases. The length of the CDR3 is 15 residues. Germline loops: CDR1 MNHEY, CDR2 SVGEGT. After removal of 7 bases from V and 0 bases from J, the junction contained 8 bases not matched to a gene.